A single sample gave rise to the 14 T cell receptor beta chains below, sequenced in a study of blood T cell repertoires in COVID-19 (dated by TCRdb to about 2020). The method behind the library was the immunoSEQ multiplex PCR assay. TCRdb took over this immuneACCESS table, retaining in-frame rearrangements with V and J assigned. Such tables are incomplete; in checked studies, under half of the missing clones stem from an unresolved V gene, and the remainder is unexplained. The sample contains 300,000 to 400,000 clones, 88% of them found a single time. Roughly 6.6% of the sample is held by the ten biggest clonotypes. Sequenced material: peripheral blood. Receptors were obtained from a woman between 65 and 79 years old with COVID-19, enrolled during active disease.

The rearrangement uses TRBV2 and TRBJ2-7, with a possible D match to TRBD2 (6 bases). Germline CDR1 and CDR2: SNHLY and FYNNEI. Between the trimmed V and J ends, which lost 6 bases and 4 bases, there was a span of 10 bases. This CDR3 region has 12 residues. The CDR3 sequence is CASSLGGYEQYF. CDR3 in DNA: TGTGCCAGCAGCCTTGGGGGGTACGAGCAGTACTTC.

The chain uses TRBV5-1 and TRBJ1-1; 9 bases match TRBD1. After removal of 3 bases from V and 3 bases from J, the junction contained 6 bases not matched to a gene. In germline, CDR1 is SGHRS, CDR2 YFSETQ. This CDR3 spans 15 amino acids. CDR3 sequence (DNA): TGCGCCAGCAGCTCCGGACAGGGGACGTACACTGAAGCTTTCTTT. Protein: CASSSGQGTYTEAFF.

The V gene is TRBV10-1, the J gene TRBJ2-1, with D perhaps matching TRBD1 (5 bases). Germline assignment: CDR1 WNHNN and CDR2 SYGVQD (reference sequence). There are 16 residues in the CDR3. Deletions cut 4 bases from V and 5 bases from J, with 18 bases between. The CDR3: CASSGGQARGNNEQFF. DNA of the CDR3: TGCGCCAGCAGTGGGGGCCAGGCCAGAGGAAACAATGAGCAGTTCTTC.

This clone showed up just once. This chain links TRBV2 with TRBJ1-2; D is unresolved. The CDR3 loop spans 14 amino acids. Germline loops: CDR1 SNHLY, CDR2 FYNNEI. Trimming shortened V by 2 bases and J by 0 bases, and 7 bases separated the two germline ends. The CDR3 region is CASSELAANYGYTF. DNA for the CDR3: TGTGCCAGCAGTGAATTGGCGGCTAACTATGGCTACACCTTC.

The chain joins TRBV6-6 to TRBJ2-2, with 7 bases aligning to TRBD2. The CDR3 is made up of 14 amino acids. Germline assignment: CDR1 MNHNY and CDR2 SVGAGI (reference sequence). Germline trimming cut 10 bases from V and 2 bases from J; bases unmatched to any gene: 7. As DNA, the CDR3 is TGTGCCACCCGAACGGGGGGTAACACCGGGGAGCTGTTTTTT. This sequence encodes CATRTGGNTGELFF.

This clone was counted a single time. V usage is TRBV28 and J usage is TRBJ1-1; D gene uncertain. Germline V CDR1 and CDR2: MDHEN, SYDVKM. The V and J ends lost 0 bases and 1 base respectively, with 3 bases between them. This CDR3 comprises 13 residues. CDR3 loop: CASSLWRNTEAFF. The CDR3 nucleotides are TGTGCCAGCAGTTTATGGAGGAACACTGAAGCTTTCTTT.

The chain uses TRBV5-8 and TRBJ1-5; D gene uncertain. Germline V lookup: CDR1 SGHTS, CDR2 YDEGEE. The V end lost 6 bases, the J end lost 3 bases, and 13 bases lay between the germline ends. There are 14 residues in the CDR3. The DNA for the CDR3 is TGTGCCAGCACCCGCGGGGAGAACAATCAGCCCCAGCATTTT. Translation: CASTRGENNQPQHF. Filled out from reference TRBV5-8 and TRBJ1-5, the complete variable domain reads EAGVTQSPTHLIKTRGQQATLRCSPISGHTSVYWYQQALGLGLQFLLWYDEGEERNRGNFPPRFSGRQFPNYSSELNVNALELEDSALYLCASTRGENNQPQHFGDGTRLSIL.

The chain is built from TRBV19 and TRBJ2-3, with a tentative D call TRBD2 (6 bases). The CDR3 has 13 residues. Germline V gene lookup returns CDR1 LNHDA and CDR2 SQIVND (reference sequence). The ends were cut back, 10 bases at V and 2 bases at J, with 13 bases in the middle. CDR3 in amino acids: CATKSGDTDTQYF. CDR3 nucleotides: TGTGCCACTAAGTCGGGGGACACAGATACGCAGTATTTT. Drawing the rest from reference TRBV19 and TRBJ2-3, the complete variable domain is DGGITQSPKYLFRKEGQNVTLSCEQNLNHDAMYWYRQDPGQGLRLIYYSQIVNDFQKGDIAEGYSVSREKKESFPLTVTSAQKNPTAFYLCATKSGDTDTQYFGPGTRLTVL.

CDR3: CASSLGGRSNQPQHF. The CDR3 bases are TGTGCCAGCAGCTTAGGGGGGAGGAGCAATCAGCCCCAGCATTTT. The V gene is TRBV7-2, the J gene TRBJ1-5, with a tentative D call TRBD1 (5 bases). CDR1 and CDR2 from the germline V gene are SGHTA and FQGNSA. The CDR3 totals 15 residues. V was pared by 1 base and J by 1 base, with 8 bases between.

The chain has TRBV9 and TRBJ2-5; 8 bases line up with TRBD2. Germline assignment: CDR1 SGDLS and CDR2 YYNGEE. This CDR3 has 15 residues. The V gene end was trimmed by 7 bases and the J gene end by 5 bases; junction bases not matched to a gene: 13. Here the CDR3 reads CASASSGVLGETQYF. The CDR3 DNA reads TGTGCCAGCGCCAGTAGCGGGGTTCTGGGGGAGACCCAGTACTTC.

The chain is built from TRBV5-4 and TRBJ1-2; perhaps TRBD1 as D (6 bases). The germline CDR1 and CDR2 sequences are SGHNT and YYREEE (reference sequence). The CDR3 runs 14 residues. Trimming removed 4 bases at V and 3 bases at J, with 13 bases between. The CDR3 DNA reads TGTGCCAGCAGCCTCAGGACAGAATACTATGGCTACACCTTC. Protein sequence: CASSLRTEYYGYTF.

The J gene is TRBJ1-1, the V gene TRBV5-5; no firm D call. This CDR3 spans 16 amino acids. V was clipped by 0 bases and J by 3 bases, with 15 bases between them. Germline V lookup: CDR1 SGHKS, CDR2 YYEKEE (reference sequence). DNA of the CDR3: TGTGCCAGCAGCTTGGTAGTCAGGCTCGGGGACACTGAAGCTTTCTTT. Protein sequence: CASSLVVRLGDTEAFF. The whole variable domain, filled in from reference TRBV5-5 and TRBJ1-1, reads DAGVTQSPTHLIKTRGQQVTLRCSPISGHKSVSWYQQVLGQGPQFIFQYYEKEERGRGNFPDRFSARQFPNYSSELNVNALLLGDSALYLCASSLVVRLGDTEAFFGQGTRLTVV.

This clone was observed a single time. V gene TRBV29-1 combines with J gene TRBJ1-2; 7 nucleotides match TRBD1. The CDR3 contains 14 residues. Per the germline V gene, CDR1 is SQVTM and CDR2 is ANQGSEA. The ends lost 7 bases at V and 2 bases at J; junction bases unmatched: 10. CDR3 nucleotide sequence: TGCAGCGCTTATACAGGGGAGAAGAACTATGGCTACACCTTC. Translation: CSAYTGEKNYGYTF. The full variable domain, in which reference TRBV29-1 and TRBJ1-2 provide the parts outside the CDR3, is SAVISQKPSRDICQRGTSLTIQCQVDSQVTMMFWYRQQPGQSLTLIATANQGSEATYESGFVIDKFPISRPNLTFSTLTVSNMSPEDSSIYLCSAYTGEKNYGYTFGSGTRLTVV.

The V and J genes are TRBV19 and TRBJ1-5; D is ambiguous. Germline loops: CDR1 LNHDA, CDR2 SQIVND (reference sequence). Between the trimmed V and J ends, which lost 8 bases and 3 bases, there was a span of 11 bases. CDR3 size: 13 residues. In DNA form, the CDR3 reads TGTGCCAGTTCAGAACAGAACAATCAGCCCCAGCATTTT. Translation gives CASSEQNNQPQHF.